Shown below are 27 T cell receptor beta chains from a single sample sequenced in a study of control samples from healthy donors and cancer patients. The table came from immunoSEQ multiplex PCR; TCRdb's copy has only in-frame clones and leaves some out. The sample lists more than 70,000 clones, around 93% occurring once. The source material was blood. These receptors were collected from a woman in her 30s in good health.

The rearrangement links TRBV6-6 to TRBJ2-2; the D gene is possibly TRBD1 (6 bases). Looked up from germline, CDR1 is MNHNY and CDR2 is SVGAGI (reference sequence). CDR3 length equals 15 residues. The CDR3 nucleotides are TGTGCTTATAGGGGGAGCGCGTCGAACACCGGGGAGCTGTTTTTT. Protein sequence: CAYRGSASNTGELFF.

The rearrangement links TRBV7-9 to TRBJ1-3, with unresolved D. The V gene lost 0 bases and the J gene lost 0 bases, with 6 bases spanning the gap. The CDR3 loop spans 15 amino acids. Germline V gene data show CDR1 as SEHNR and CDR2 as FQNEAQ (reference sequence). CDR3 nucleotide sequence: TGTGCCAGCAGCTTAGCACAGTCCTCTGGAAACACCATATATTTT. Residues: CASSLAQSSGNTIYF.

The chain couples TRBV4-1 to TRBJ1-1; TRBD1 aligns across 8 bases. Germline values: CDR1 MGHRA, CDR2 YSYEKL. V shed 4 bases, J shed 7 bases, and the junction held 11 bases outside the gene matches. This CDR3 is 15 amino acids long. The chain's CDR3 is CASSPVPGTGREAFF. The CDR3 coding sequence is TGCGCCAGCAGCCCAGTTCCCGGGACAGGTCGTGAAGCTTTCTTT.

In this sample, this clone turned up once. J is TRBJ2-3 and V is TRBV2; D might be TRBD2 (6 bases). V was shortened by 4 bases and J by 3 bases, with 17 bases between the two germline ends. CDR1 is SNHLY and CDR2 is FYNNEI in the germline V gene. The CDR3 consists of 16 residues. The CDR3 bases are TGTGCCAGCAGTGTGTCGCGGGACTTAAGGACAGATACGCAGTATTTT. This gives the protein CASSVSRDLRTDTQYF.

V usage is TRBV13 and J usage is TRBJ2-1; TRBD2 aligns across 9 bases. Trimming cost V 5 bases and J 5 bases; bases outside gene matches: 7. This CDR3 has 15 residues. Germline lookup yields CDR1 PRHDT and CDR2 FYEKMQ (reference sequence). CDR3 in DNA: TGTGCCAGCAGCCCTGTAGCGGGGGCCAACAATGAGCAGTTCTTC. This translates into CASSPVAGANNEQFF.

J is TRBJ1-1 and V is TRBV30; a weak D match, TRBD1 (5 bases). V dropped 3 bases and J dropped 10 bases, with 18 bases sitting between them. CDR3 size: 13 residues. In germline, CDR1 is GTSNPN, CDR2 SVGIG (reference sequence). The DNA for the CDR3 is TGTGCCTGGAGCTGGGGTGGGGCAGGATTAGCTTTCTTT. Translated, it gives CAWSWGGAGLAFF.

CDR3 in amino acids: CASSPGQGANEKLFF. DNA for the CDR3: TGTGCCAGCAGCCCGGGACAGGGCGCTAATGAAAAACTGTTTTTT. This chain links TRBV5-4 with TRBJ1-4; 9 positions agree with TRBD1. Trimming cost V 4 bases and J 3 bases; bases outside gene matches: 4. The germline gives CDR1 SGHNT, CDR2 YYREEE (reference sequence). This CDR3 comprises 15 residues.

CDR3 bases: TGTGCCAGCATGACAATGCTGGGGGAAGCTTTCTTT. This sequence encodes CASMTMLGEAFF. The genes are TRBV7-3 and TRBJ1-1; no definite D call. The CDR3 is made up of 12 amino acids. Germline CDR1 and CDR2: SGHTA and FQGTGA. Trimming took off 7 bases at V and 8 bases at J, with 14 bases between the two ends.

The DNA of the CDR3 is TGTGCCAGCAGCGGAAGCTTGGGGGGCTCGGCTGAAGCTTTCTTT. The encoded protein is CASSGSLGGSAEAFF. V and J are TRBV5-5 and TRBJ1-1; tentative D call: TRBD1 (6 bases). Germline CDR1 SGHKS, CDR2 YYEKEE (reference sequence). This CDR3 region has 15 residues. Between the trimmed V and J ends, which lost 4 bases and 6 bases, there was a span of 19 bases.

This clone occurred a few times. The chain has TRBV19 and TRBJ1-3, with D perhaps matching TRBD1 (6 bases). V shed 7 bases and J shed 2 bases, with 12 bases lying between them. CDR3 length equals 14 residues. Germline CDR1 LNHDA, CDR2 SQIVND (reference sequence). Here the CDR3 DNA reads TGTGCCAGTACCACAGGGACAACTGGAAACACCATATATTTT. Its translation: CASTTGTTGNTIYF.

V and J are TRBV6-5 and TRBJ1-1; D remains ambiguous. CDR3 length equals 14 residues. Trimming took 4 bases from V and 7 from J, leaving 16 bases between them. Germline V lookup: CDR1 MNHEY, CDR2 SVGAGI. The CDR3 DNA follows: TGTGCCAGCAGTTGGAGTCGGGTCCCCAGTGAAGCTTTCTTT. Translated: CASSWSRVPSEAFF.

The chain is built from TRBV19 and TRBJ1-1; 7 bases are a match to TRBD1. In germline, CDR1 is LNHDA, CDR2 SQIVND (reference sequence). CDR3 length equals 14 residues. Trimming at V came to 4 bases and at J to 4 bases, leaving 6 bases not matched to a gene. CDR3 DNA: TGTGCCAGTAGTACTACAGGGGTCGCCACTGAAGCTTTCTTT. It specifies CASSTTGVATEAFF.

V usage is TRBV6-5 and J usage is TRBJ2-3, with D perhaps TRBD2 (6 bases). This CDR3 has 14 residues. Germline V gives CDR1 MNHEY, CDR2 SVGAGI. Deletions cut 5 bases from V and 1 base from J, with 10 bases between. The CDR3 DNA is TGTGCCAGCAGTCGAACGGGAGGCACAGATACGCAGTATTTT. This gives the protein CASSRTGGTDTQYF.

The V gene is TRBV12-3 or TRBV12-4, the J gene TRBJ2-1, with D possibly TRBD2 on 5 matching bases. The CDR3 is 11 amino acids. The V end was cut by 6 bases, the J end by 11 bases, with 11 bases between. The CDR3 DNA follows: TGTGCCAGCAGCCCTACTAGAAAGCAGTTCTTC. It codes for CASSPTRKQFF.

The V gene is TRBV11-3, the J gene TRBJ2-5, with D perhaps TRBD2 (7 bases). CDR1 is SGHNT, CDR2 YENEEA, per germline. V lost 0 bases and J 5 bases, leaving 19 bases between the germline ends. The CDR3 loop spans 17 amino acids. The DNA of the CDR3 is TGTGCCAGCAGCTTAGATGGGACGGGGGGCGGCCACGAGACCCAGTACTTC. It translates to CASSLDGTGGGHETQYF. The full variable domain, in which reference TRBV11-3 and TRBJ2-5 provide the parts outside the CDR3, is EAGVVQSPRYKIIEKKQPVAFWCNPISGHNTLYWYLQNLGQGPELLIRYENEEAVDDSQLPKDRFSAERLKGVDSTLKIQPAELGDSAVYLCASSLDGTGGGHETQYFGPGTRLLVL.

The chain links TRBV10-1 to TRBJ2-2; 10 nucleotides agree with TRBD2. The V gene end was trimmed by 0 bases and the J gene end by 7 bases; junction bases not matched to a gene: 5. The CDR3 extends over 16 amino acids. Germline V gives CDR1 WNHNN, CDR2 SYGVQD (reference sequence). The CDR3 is CASSESTSGVGGELFF. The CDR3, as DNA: TGCGCCAGCAGTGAGTCAACTAGCGGGGTTGGCGGGGAGCTGTTTTTT.

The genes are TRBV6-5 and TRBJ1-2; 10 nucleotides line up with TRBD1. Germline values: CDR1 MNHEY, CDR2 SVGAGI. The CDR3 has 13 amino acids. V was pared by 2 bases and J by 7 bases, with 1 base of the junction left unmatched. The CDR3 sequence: CASSYDRGRGYTF. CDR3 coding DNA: TGTGCCAGCAGTTACGACAGGGGGCGTGGCTACACCTTC.

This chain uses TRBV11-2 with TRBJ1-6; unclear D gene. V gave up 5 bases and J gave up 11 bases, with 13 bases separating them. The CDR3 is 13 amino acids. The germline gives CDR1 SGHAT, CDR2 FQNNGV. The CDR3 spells CASSGPPNAPLHF. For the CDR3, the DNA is TGTGCCAGCAGCGGGCCCCCCAACGCACCCCTCCACTTT.

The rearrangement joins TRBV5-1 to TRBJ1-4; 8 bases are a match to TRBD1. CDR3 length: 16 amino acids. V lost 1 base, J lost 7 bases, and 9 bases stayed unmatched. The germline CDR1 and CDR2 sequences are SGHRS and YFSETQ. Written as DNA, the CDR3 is TGCGCCAGCAGCTTGTCGGGACAGGCCCCCAGTGAAAAACTGTTTTTT. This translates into CASSLSGQAPSEKLFF.

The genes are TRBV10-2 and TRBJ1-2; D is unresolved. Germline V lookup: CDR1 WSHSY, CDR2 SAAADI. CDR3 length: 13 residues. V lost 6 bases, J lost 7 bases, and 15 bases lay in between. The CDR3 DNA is TGCGCCAGCAGCGCTCGAATTGTCGGTGGCTACACCTTC. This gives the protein CASSARIVGGYTF.

The DNA of the CDR3 is TGTGCCAGCGGGAGGACAGGACCAAATCAGCCCCAGCATTTT. It is translated as CASGRTGPNQPQHF. This chain links TRBV27 with TRBJ1-5, with 7 bases identical to TRBD1. Germline V gene lookup returns CDR1 MNHEY and CDR2 SMNVEV (reference sequence). V shed 8 bases and J 4 bases; nucleotides not matched to a gene: 8. The CDR3 sequence is 14 residues long.

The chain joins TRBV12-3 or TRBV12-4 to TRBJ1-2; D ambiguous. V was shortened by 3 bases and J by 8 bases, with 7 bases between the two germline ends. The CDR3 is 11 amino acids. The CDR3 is CASSLGQGYTF. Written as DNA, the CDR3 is TGTGCCAGCAGTTTGGGTCAGGGCTACACCTTC.

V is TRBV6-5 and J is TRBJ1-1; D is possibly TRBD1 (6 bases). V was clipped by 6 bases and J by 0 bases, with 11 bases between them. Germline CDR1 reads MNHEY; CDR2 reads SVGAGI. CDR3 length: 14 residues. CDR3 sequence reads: CASRTPGVNTEAFF. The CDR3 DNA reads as TGTGCCAGCAGGACGCCAGGGGTGAACACTGAAGCTTTCTTT.

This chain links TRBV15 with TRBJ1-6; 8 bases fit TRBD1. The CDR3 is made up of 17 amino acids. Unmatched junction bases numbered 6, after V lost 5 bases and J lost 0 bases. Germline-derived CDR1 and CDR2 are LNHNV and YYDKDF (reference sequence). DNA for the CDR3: TGTGCCACCAGCGGGGGACAGGCCAGCTCCTATAATTCACCCCTCCACTTT. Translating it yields CATSGGQASSYNSPLHF.

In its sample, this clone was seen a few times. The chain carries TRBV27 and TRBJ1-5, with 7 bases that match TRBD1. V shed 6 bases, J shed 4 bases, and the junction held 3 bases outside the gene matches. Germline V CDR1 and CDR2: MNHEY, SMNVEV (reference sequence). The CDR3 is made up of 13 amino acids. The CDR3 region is CASRLQGNQPQHF. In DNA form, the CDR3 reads TGTGCCAGCAGGTTACAGGGGAATCAGCCCCAGCATTTT.

The CDR3, as DNA: TGTGCCAGCAGCTTGACAGGGGGAGAGACCCAGTACTTC. It specifies CASSLTGGETQYF. The rearrangement joins TRBV7-2 to TRBJ2-5; 9 bases agree with TRBD1. Germline V CDR1 and CDR2: SGHTA, FQGNSA. Trimming cost V 3 bases and J 4 bases; bases outside gene matches: 0. The CDR3 totals 13 residues.

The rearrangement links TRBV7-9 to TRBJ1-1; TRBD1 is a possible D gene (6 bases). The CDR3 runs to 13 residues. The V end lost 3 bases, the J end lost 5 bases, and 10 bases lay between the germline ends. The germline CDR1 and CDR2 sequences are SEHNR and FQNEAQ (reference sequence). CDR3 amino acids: CASSFTGATEAFF. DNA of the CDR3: TGTGCCAGCAGCTTCACGGGGGCTACTGAAGCTTTCTTT.